Listed below are T cell receptor beta chains from one sample, sequenced in a study of cytomegalovirus exposure and HLA in healthy donors. Sequencing used immunoSEQ multiplex PCR; TCRdb keeps in-frame clones, though not all of them. The sample holds fewer than 200,000 clones; just over 70% are singletons and the top ten take under 3%. What was sequenced was PBMCs. All receptors come from a human donor in good health. Both conserved end residues are trimmed from each CDR3. The D gene is left open where the match is weak.

j_gene	d_gene	len	v_gene	CDR3aa
TRBJ2-3	NA	11	TRBV13	AVRGPGTDTQY
TRBJ1-3	NA	15	TRBV15	ATSKPSRGLAGNTIY
TRBJ2-7	NA	10	TRBV5-6	ASSLTTYEQY
TRBJ1-6	NA	13	TRBV5-1	ASSLAGTGNSPLH
TRBJ2-1	NA	12	TRBV5-4	ASSGGLGSGEQF
TRBJ1-2	NA	14	TRBV9	ASSVRVYPTVVGYT
TRBJ1-3	NA	13	TRBV19	ASSGQDSSGNTIY
TRBJ2-6	NA	12	TRBV7-2	ASGPRMGANVLT
TRBJ2-7	TRBD2	12	TRBV9	ASSVGLAYDEQY
TRBJ2-3	TRBD1	14	TRBV4-1	ASSYTPGQSTDTQY
TRBJ1-2	NA	12	TRBV7-9	ASSLGRLNYGYT
TRBJ1-1	TRBD1	10	TRBV7-8	ASSFWDSEAF
TRBJ2-7	NA	13	TRBV4-1	ASSGRDTEVYEQY
TRBJ2-1	NA	13	TRBV4-1	ASSHFRGNLNEQF
TRBJ2-1	TRBD2	19	TRBV7-8	ASSSGGKAGGLKSSYNEQF
TRBJ1-5	TRBD1	12	TRBV29-1	SVITGDSNQPQH
TRBJ1-1	NA	11	TRBV19	ASSIPQGYEAF
TRBJ1-4	NA	12	TRBV7-2	ASSRPGSYEKLF
TRBJ1-2	NA	13	TRBV5-4	ASSSRAGRDYGYT
TRBJ1-3	NA	13	TRBV6-6	ASIRDSSSGNTIY
TRBJ2-1	NA	15	TRBV4-3	ASSQDRSQGGRNEQF
TRBJ2-1	NA	13	TRBV30	AWSDSRSSYNEQF
TRBJ1-5	NA	11	TRBV15	ATSPKGNQPQH
TRBJ2-3	NA	14	TRBV5-4	ASSLEGGPATDTQY
TRBJ2-1	TRBD2	14	TRBV7-9	ASSSPTSGAINEQF
TRBJ2-7	TRBD1	12	TRBV11-3	ASSLGTGAYEQY
TRBJ2-1	NA	12	TRBV14	ASSQLGQNNEQF
TRBJ1-2	NA	13	TRBV7-8	ASSSRLQAPYGYT
TRBJ1-1	TRBD1	15	TRBV2	ASSESFSGTGEPEAF
TRBJ2-6	NA	12	TRBV19	ASSPQSGANVLT
TRBJ2-2	NA	13	TRBV19	ASSTGQTNTGELF
TRBJ1-1	TRBD1	11	TRBV5-4	AGTGGKNTEAF
TRBJ1-1	NA	14	TRBV5-6	ASSLGSQGTNTEAF
TRBJ2-2	TRBD2	15	TRBV9	ASSVVGGGDFTGELF
TRBJ2-7	TRBD2	12	TRBV6-5	ASTSPGGTGEQY
TRBJ2-5	NA	12	TRBV7-2	ASSSYGVQETQY
TRBJ2-2	NA	13	TRBV7-3	ASSFSGTSTGELF